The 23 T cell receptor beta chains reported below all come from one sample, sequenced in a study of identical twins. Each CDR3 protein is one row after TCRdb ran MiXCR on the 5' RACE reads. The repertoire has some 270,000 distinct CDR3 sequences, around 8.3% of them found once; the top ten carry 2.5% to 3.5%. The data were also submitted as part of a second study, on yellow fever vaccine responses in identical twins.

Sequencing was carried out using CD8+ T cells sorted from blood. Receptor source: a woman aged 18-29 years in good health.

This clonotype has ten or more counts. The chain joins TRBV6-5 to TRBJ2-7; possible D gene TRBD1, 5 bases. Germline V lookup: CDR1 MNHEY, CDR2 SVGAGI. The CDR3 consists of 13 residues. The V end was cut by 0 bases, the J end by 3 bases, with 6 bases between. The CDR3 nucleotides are TGTGCCAGCAGTTACTCAGACAGCTACGAGCAGTACTTC. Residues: CASSYSDSYEQYF.

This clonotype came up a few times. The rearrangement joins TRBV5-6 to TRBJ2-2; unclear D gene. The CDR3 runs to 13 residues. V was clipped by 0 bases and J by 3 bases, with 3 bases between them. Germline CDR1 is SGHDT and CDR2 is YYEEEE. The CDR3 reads CASSLDDTGELFF. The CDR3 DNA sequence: TGTGCCAGCAGCTTGGATGACACCGGGGAGCTGTTTTTT.

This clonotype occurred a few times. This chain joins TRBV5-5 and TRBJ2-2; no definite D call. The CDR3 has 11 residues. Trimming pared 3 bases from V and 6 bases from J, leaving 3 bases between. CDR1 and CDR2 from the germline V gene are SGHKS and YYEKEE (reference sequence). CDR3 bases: TGTGCCAGCAGCTCCCCCGGGGAGCTGTTTTTT. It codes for CASSSPGELFF. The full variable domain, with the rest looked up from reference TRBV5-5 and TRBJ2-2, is DAGVTQSPTHLIKTRGQQVTLRCSPISGHKSVSWYQQVLGQGPQFIFQYYEKEERGRGNFPDRFSARQFPNYSSELNVNALLLGDSALYLCASSSPGELFFGEGSRLTVL.

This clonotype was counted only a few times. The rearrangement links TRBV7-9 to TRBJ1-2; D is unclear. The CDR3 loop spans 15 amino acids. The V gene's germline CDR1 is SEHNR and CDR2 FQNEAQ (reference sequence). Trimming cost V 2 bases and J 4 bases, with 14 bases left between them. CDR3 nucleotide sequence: TGTGCCAGCAGCTTATCGGCCCTTGAGGTCTATGGCTACACCTTC. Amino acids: CASSLSALEVYGYTF.

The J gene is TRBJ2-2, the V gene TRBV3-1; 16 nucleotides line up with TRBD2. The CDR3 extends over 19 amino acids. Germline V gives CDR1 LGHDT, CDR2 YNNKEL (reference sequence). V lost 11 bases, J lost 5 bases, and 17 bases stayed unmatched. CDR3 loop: CARRPSGTSGRAKTGELFF. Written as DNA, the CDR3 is TGTGCCCGCCGCCCCTCCGGGACTAGCGGGAGGGCTAAGACCGGGGAGCTGTTTTTT.

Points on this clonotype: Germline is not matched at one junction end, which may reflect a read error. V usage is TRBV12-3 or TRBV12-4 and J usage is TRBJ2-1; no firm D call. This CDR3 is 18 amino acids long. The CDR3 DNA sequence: TGTGCCTGCAGCCCCCAGTTCGGCGAGGATGGCTCCTACAATGAGCAGTTCTTC. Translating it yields CACSPQFGEDGSYNEQFF.

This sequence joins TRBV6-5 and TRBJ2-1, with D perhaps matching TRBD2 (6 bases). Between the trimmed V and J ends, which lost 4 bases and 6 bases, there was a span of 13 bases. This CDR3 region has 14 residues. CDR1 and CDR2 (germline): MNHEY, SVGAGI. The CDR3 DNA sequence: TGTGCCAGCAGTTCTCCCGGGGAGGTCAATGAGCAGTTCTTC. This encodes CASSSPGEVNEQFF.

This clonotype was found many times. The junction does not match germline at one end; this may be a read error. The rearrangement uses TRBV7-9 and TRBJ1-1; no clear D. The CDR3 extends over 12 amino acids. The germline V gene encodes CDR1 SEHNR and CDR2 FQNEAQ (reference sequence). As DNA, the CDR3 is TGCGCCAGCAGCTTAGGGTCCACTGAAGCTTTCTTT. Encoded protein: CASSLGSTEAFF.

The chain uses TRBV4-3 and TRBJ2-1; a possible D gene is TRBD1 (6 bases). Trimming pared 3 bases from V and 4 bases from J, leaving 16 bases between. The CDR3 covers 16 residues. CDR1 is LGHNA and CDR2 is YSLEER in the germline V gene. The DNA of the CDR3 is TGCGCCAGCAGCCAGTTCAGACAGGCGGAATACAATGAGCAGTTCTTC. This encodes CASSQFRQAEYNEQFF.

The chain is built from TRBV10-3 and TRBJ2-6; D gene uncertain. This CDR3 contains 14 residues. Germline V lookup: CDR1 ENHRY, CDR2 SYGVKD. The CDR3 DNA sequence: TGTGCTGTGCACGGAGACTCTGGGGCCAACGTCCTGACTTTC. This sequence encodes CAVHGDSGANVLTF.

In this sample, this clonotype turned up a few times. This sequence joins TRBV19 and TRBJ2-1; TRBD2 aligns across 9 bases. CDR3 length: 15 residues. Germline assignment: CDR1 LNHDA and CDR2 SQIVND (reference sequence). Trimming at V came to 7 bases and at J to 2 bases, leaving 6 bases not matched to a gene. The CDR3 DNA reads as TGTGCCAGTACTCCCGGACTAGCGCCCTACAATGAGCAGTTCTTC. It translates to CASTPGLAPYNEQFF.

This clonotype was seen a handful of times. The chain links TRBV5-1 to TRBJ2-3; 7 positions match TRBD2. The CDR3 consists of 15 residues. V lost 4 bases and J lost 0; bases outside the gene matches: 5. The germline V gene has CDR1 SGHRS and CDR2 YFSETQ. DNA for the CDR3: TGCGCCAGCAGCGATCAAGCGGGGAGCACAGATACGCAGTATTTT. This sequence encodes CASSDQAGSTDTQYF. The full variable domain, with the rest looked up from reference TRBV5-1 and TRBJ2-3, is KAGVTQTPRYLIKTRGQQVTLSCSPISGHRSVSWYQQTPGQGLQFLFEYFSETQRNKGNFPGRFSGRQFSNSRSEMNVSTLELGDSALYLCASSDQAGSTDTQYFGPGTRLTVL.

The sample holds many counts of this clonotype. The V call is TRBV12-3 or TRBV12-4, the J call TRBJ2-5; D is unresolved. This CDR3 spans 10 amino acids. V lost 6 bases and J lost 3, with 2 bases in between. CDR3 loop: CASSEETQYF. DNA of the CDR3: TGTGCCAGCAGCGAAGAGACCCAGTACTTC.

Here the CDR3 DNA reads TGTGCCAGCATTGGAACGGCCCTAGAGACCCAGTACTTC. Its translation is CASIGTALETQYF. The chain links TRBV6-1 to TRBJ2-5; D is unresolved. The CDR3 runs 13 residues. Trimming pared 7 bases from V and 4 bases from J, leaving 13 bases between. Germline values: CDR1 MNHNS, CDR2 SASEGT.

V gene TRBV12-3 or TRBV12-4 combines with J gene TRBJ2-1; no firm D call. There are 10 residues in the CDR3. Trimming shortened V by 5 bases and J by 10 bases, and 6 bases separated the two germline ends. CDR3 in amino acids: CASSRGEQFF. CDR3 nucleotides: TGTGCCAGCAGTAGAGGAGAGCAGTTCTTC.

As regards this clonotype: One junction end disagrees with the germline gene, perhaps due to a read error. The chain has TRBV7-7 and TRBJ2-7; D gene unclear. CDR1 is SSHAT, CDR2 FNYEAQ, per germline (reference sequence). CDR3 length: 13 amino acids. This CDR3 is CASSFGRLSEQYF. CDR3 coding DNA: TGTGCTAGCAGTTTCGGAAGGCTCTCCGAGCAGTACTTC. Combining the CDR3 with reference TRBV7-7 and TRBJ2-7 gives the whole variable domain GAGVSQSPRYKVTKRGQDVTLRCDPISSHATLYWYQQALGQGPEFLTYFNYEAQPDKSGLPSDRFSAERPEGSISTLTIQRTEQRDSAMYRCASSFGRLSEQYFGPGTRLTVT.

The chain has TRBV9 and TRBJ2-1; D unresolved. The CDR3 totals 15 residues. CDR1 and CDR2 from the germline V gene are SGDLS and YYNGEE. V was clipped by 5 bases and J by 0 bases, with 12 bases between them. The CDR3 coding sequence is TGTGCCAGCAGACCAACACTGTACTCCTACAATGAGCAGTTCTTC. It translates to CASRPTLYSYNEQFF.

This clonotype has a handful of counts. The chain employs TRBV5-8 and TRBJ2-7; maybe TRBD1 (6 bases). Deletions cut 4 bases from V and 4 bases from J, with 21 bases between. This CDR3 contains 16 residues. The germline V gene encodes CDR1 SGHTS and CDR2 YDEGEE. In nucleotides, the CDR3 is TGTGCCAGCAGCAGAGAATCAGGGGTGGGACCTTACGAGCAGTACTTC. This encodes CASSRESGVGPYEQYF.

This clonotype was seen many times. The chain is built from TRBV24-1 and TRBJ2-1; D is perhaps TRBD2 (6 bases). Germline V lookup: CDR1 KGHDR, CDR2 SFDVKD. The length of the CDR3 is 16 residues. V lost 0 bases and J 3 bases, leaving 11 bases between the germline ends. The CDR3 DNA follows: TGTGCCACCAGTGATTTGGGCGGGAAGGGCTACAATGAGCAGTTCTTC. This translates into CATSDLGGKGYNEQFF.

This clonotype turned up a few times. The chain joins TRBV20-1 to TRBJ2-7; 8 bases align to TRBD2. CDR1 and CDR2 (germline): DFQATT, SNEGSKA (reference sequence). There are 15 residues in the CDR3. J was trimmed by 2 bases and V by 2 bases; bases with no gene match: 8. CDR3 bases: TGCAGTGCTAGAATGTCTTGGCGGGAGGCCTACGAGCAGTACTTC. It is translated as CSARMSWREAYEQYF.

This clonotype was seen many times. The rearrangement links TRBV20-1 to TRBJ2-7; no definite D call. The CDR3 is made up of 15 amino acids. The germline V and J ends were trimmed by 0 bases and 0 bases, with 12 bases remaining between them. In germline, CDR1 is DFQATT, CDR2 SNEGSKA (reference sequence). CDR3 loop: CSAREIERTSYEQYF. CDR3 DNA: TGCAGTGCTAGAGAGATCGAACGGACCTCCTACGAGCAGTACTTC.

In nucleotides, the CDR3 is TGTGCCAGCAGTTATGGGGAAACCAGCTCCTACGAGCAGTACTTC. Its protein is CASSYGETSSYEQYF. The V and J genes are TRBV28 and TRBJ2-7; no reliable D call. Trimming shortened V by 4 bases and J by 0 bases, and 13 bases separated the two germline ends. The germline V gene encodes CDR1 MDHEN and CDR2 SYDVKM. This CDR3 region has 15 residues. The full variable domain, its missing parts supplied by reference TRBV28 and TRBJ2-7, is DVKVTQSSRYLVKRTGEKVFLECVQDMDHENMFWYRQDPGLGLRLIYFSYDVKMKEKGDIPEGYSVSREKKERFSLILESASTNQTSMYLCASSYGETSSYEQYFGPGTRLTVT.

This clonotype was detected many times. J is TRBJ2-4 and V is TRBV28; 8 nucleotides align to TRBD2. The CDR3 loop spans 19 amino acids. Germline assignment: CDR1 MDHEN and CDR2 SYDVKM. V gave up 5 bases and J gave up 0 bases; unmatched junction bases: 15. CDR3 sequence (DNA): TGTGCCAGCAGTCCCGGACAGCCGGGACTAGGTCTAGCCAAAAACATTCAGTACTTC. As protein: CASSPGQPGLGLAKNIQYF.